This TCR beta chain was recorded in a study of blood T cell repertoires in COVID-19. Study-wide context: Italy, Spain and the United States were the sources of the convalescent and acute COVID-19 samples. PBMCs, B-cell-depleted T cells, or T cells were the source of the cDNA or gDNA that made up the material.

Methods used by the authors: Amplification of reference gene primers provided the estimated nucleated cell counts. The method was immunoSEQ multiplex PCR; TCRdb's version includes in-frame clones alone and lacks a portion of them. That table is the source of V, J and clone size, and D and trimming were worked out from the DNA. Found here are 200,000 to 300,000 clones, around 86% of them singletons; the top ten hold more than 1.3%. The V gene's germline CDR1 is MNHNS and CDR2 SASEGT. The CDR3 extends over 17 amino acids. J was trimmed by 0 bases and V by 3 bases; bases with no gene match: 8. Sequencing was performed on peripheral blood. This sequence was found in a woman aged 40 to 55 who had recovered from COVID-19. This sequence joins TRBV6-1 and TRBJ1-2, with 9 positions matching TRBD1. The CDR3 sequence: CASSDPGTGPSNYGYTF. CDR3 DNA sequence: TGTGCCAGCAGTGACCCCGGGACAGGGCCTTCTAACTATGGCTACACCTTC.